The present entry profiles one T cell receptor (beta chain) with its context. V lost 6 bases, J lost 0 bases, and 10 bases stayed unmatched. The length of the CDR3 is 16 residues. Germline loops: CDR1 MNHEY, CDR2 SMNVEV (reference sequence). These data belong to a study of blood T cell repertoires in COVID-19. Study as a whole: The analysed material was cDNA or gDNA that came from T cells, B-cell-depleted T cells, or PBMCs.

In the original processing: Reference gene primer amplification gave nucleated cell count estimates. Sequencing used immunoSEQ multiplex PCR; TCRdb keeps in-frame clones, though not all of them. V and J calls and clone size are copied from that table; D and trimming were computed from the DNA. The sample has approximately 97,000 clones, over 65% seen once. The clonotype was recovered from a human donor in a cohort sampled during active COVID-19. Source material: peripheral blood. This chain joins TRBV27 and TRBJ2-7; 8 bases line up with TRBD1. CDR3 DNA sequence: TGTGCCAGCAGCCTGGGAAGAACAGGGGGCTCCTACGAGCAGTACTTC. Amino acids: CASSLGRTGGSYEQYF.